These 23 T cell receptor beta chains were sequenced from one sample in a study of T-cell memory formation after mild COVID-19. Each CDR3 protein gets one entry after TCRdb re-called the 5' RACE reads with MiXCR. This table holds 200,000 to 250,000 distinct CDR3 sequences, 9.5% found once. Sequenced: PBMCs or a T cell subset sorted from them (not recorded which). These receptors came from a man aged 18 to 30 who had mild COVID-19 (a few samples of this study predate the infection). Cell type and time point are not known.

This clonotype was found a few times. This sequence joins TRBV6-2 or TRBV6-3 and TRBJ2-3; D perhaps matches TRBD2 (5 bases). V lost 0 bases to trimming and J lost 8 bases, with 15 bases between them. The CDR3 spans 15 residues. In germline, CDR1 is MNHEY, CDR2 SVGEGT. The CDR3 DNA sequence: TGTGCCAGCAGTTACTCCGGACTTCGGACCGGTACGCAGTATTTT. It translates to CASSYSGLRTGTQYF.

Many counts were recorded for this clonotype. This CDR3 is CASSLARGANEQFF. As DNA, the CDR3 is TGTGCCAGCAGCTTAGCCAGGGGGGCCAATGAGCAGTTCTTC. This chain joins TRBV7-2 and TRBJ2-1; D perhaps matches TRBD1 (7 bases). With 0 bases removed from V and 6 bases from J, the gap between germline ends came to 9 bases. Germline values: CDR1 SGHTA, CDR2 FQGNSA. CDR3 length: 14 amino acids.

This clonotype was detected a few times. The V and J genes are TRBV7-3 and TRBJ2-3; TRBD2 matches at 9 bases. CDR1 and CDR2 (germline): SGHTA, FQGTGA. Trimming removed 3 bases from V and 4 bases from J; junction bases left unmatched: 2. The CDR3 spans 14 residues. CDR3 DNA: TGTGCCAGCAGCTTGCTAGCGGGGTCAGATACGCAGTATTTT. It encodes CASSLLAGSDTQYF.

The J gene is TRBJ2-5, the V gene TRBV4-3; D is unresolved. Germline V CDR1 and CDR2: LGHNA, YSLEER. CDR3 length: 15 amino acids. Between the trimmed V and J ends, which lost 0 bases and 4 bases, there was a span of 12 bases. CDR3 sequence reads: CASSQDPLVRETQYF. The CDR3 DNA reads as TGCGCCAGCAGCCAAGATCCCTTAGTCCGAGAGACCCAGTACTTC.

This chain links TRBV9 with TRBJ1-4; 8 bases line up with TRBD1. The CDR3 is 15 residues long. Germline values: CDR1 SGDLS, CDR2 YYNGEE. Trimming removed 3 bases from V and 8 bases from J; junction bases left unmatched: 9. CDR3: CASSAETGEKEKLFF. The CDR3 nucleotides are TGTGCCAGCAGCGCCGAGACAGGGGAGAAAGAAAAACTGTTTTTT.

This clonotype has just a few counts. The rearrangement uses TRBV3-1 and TRBJ2-1; D may be TRBD2 (7 bases). V lost 3 bases and J lost 4, with 16 bases in between. The CDR3 contains 16 residues. The germline CDR1 and CDR2 sequences are LGHDT and YNNKEL (reference sequence). The CDR3 bases are TGTGCCAGCAGCCACACAGGGAGCGGGGATTACAATGAGCAGTTCTTC. This translates into CASSHTGSGDYNEQFF.

This chain links TRBV7-3 with TRBJ2-1, with 10 nucleotides matching TRBD2. The CDR3 loop spans 15 amino acids. The ends lost 5 bases at V and 8 bases at J; junction bases unmatched: 9. Germline CDR1 is SGHTA and CDR2 is FQGTGA. In DNA, the CDR3 is TGTGCCAGCAGCATTAACAGCGGGGGGGTCTATGAGCAGTTCTTC. Residues: CASSINSGGVYEQFF.

A few counts support this clonotype. V is TRBV6-5 and J is TRBJ2-7, with a possible D match to TRBD1 (6 bases). The CDR3 spans 15 residues. Trimming left V 4 bases short and J 3 bases short, with 16 bases between. Germline CDR1 MNHEY, CDR2 SVGAGI. CDR3 protein: CASSSTGTNYYEQYF. Written as DNA, the CDR3 is TGTGCCAGCAGTTCAACCGGGACAAATTACTACGAGCAGTACTTC.

This clonotype was counted only a few times. The genes are TRBV2 and TRBJ1-2; possibly TRBD1 for D (5 bases). Trimming pared 9 bases from V and 2 bases from J, leaving 13 bases between. This CDR3 comprises 13 residues. From germline, CDR1 is SNHLY and CDR2 FYNNEI. The CDR3 nucleotides are TGTGCCAGTTATACGACAGACAACTATGGCTACACCTTC. Translated, it gives CASYTTDNYGYTF.

This clonotype was recorded a few times. The chain joins TRBV7-2 to TRBJ2-2, with D hard to call. CDR3 size: 15 residues. Trimming took 4 bases from V and 4 from J, leaving 13 bases between them. Germline assignment: CDR1 SGHTA and CDR2 FQGNSA. CDR3 loop: CASSSRRTTTGELFF. The CDR3 DNA is TGTGCCAGCAGCTCCCGACGGACCACCACCGGGGAGCTGTTTTTT.

In this sample, this clonotype turned up a few times. The rearrangement joins TRBV14 to TRBJ2-5; 8 bases are a match to TRBD1. Germline values: CDR1 SGHDN, CDR2 FVKESK. V lost 1 base, J lost 0 bases, and 10 bases stayed unmatched. This CDR3 is 18 amino acids long. The CDR3 loop reads CASSQGDRSSRYQETQYF. CDR3 DNA sequence: TGTGCCAGCAGCCAAGGGGACAGGAGCTCTCGGTACCAAGAGACCCAGTACTTC.

This clonotype was picked up a small number of times. The V call is TRBV20-1, the J call TRBJ2-7; 11 bases map to TRBD2. With V trimmed by 0 bases and J by 2 bases, 6 bases remained unmatched. The CDR3 has 16 amino acids. In germline, CDR1 is DFQATT, CDR2 SNEGSKA (reference sequence). The CDR3 DNA follows: TGCAGTGCTAGAGATTCGCTAGCGGGGGGTACCTACGAGCAGTACGTC. It specifies CSARDSLAGGTYEQYV.

The chain has TRBV7-9 and TRBJ1-1, with D uncertain. This CDR3 spans 16 amino acids. Trimming left V 1 base short and J 1 base short, with 13 bases between. Per germline, CDR1 SEHNR and CDR2 FQNEAQ (reference sequence). The CDR3 region has the DNA TGTGCCAGCAGCTTAGGAAGTGGGGTAAAGAACACTGAAGCTTTCTTT. Translated, it gives CASSLGSGVKNTEAFF. Supplemented by reference TRBV7-9 and TRBJ1-1, the full variable domain reads DTGVSQNPRHKITKRGQNVTFRCDPISEHNRLYWYRQTLGQGPEFLTYFQNEAQLEKSRLLSDRFSAERPKGSFSTLEIQRTEQGDSAMYLCASSLGSGVKNTEAFFGQGTRLTVV.

This clonotype was detected only once. The J gene is TRBJ2-2, the V gene TRBV4-3; TRBD2 might be the D (6 bases). CDR1 and CDR2 from the germline V gene are LGHNA and YSLEER. CDR3 length: 16 residues. The V end lost 1 base, the J end lost 2 bases, and 11 bases lay between the germline ends. CDR3 coding DNA: TGCGCCAGCAGCCAAGTAGGAGGGGCCAACACCGGGGAGCTGTTTTTT. Protein product: CASSQVGGANTGELFF.

This clonotype was observed many times. The chain has TRBV3-1 and TRBJ1-2, with D possibly being TRBD1 (5 bases). Per germline, CDR1 LGHDT and CDR2 YNNKEL (reference sequence). V lost 3 bases and J 7 bases, leaving 12 bases between the germline ends. This CDR3 contains 13 residues. CDR3: CASSQGRPSGYTF. In DNA, the CDR3 is TGTGCCAGCAGCCAGGGGCGGCCGTCTGGCTACACCTTC.

The genes are TRBV7-2 and TRBJ2-3; 9 bases match TRBD2. The CDR3 is made up of 16 amino acids. The germline V gene encodes CDR1 SGHTA and CDR2 FQGNSA. V lost 4 bases and J lost 6; bases outside the gene matches: 11. Written as DNA, the CDR3 is TGTGCCAGCAGCTCCCGGAGGGCGGGGGGGGCCGATACGCAGTATTTT. Translating gives CASSSRRAGGADTQYF.

As concerns this clonotype: It may be a read error: a sequence one base away is much more abundant. The chain combines TRBV12-3 or TRBV12-4 with TRBJ2-5, with D possibly TRBD2 on 7 matching bases. This CDR3 is built from 15 residues. Trimming took off 7 bases at V and 4 bases at J, with 19 bases between the two ends. CDR3 sequence (DNA): TGTGCCAGCACCATGGGGGGGGCTAGAGGAGAGACCCAGTACTTC. The encoded protein is CASTMGGARGETQYF.

The chain combines TRBV7-2 with TRBJ1-2; TRBD1 might be the D (5 bases). In germline, CDR1 is SGHTA, CDR2 FQGNSA. The ends were cut back, 5 bases at V and 0 bases at J, with 13 bases in the middle. The length of the CDR3 is 15 residues. The CDR3 sequence: CASSLTAGANYGYTF. The CDR3 DNA reads TGTGCCAGCAGCCTTACCGCGGGGGCTAACTATGGCTACACCTTC.

There are a few counts of this clonotype. V gene TRBV29-1 combines with J gene TRBJ2-2, with TRBD2 matching over 9 bases. The CDR3 covers 16 residues. Germline CDR1 reads SQVTM; CDR2 reads ANQGSEA. V was clipped by 4 bases and J by 4 bases; unmatched bases: 10. The CDR3 DNA is TGCAGCGTTGGGCTAGCGGGAACCCCAAGCACCGGGGAGCTGTTTTTT. Protein product: CSVGLAGTPSTGELFF.

This clonotype has more than one count but fewer than ten. The chain combines TRBV4-2 with TRBJ2-3; the match to TRBD2 covers 7 bases. This CDR3 is 14 amino acids long. V trimming: 2 bases; J trimming: 3 bases; junction bases outside the gene matches: 2. CDR1 LGHNA and CDR2 YNFKEQ come from the germline V gene. The CDR3 protein is CASSQSRGTDTQYF. DNA of the CDR3: TGTGCCAGCAGCCAATCGCGGGGGACAGATACGCAGTATTTT.

This clonotype has a handful of counts. The chain links TRBV20-1 to TRBJ2-1; TRBD2 aligns across 11 bases. V lost 5 bases, J lost 9 bases, and 9 bases stayed unmatched. The CDR3 length is 14 residues. CDR1 and CDR2 (germline): DFQATT, SNEGSKA (reference sequence). The CDR3 DNA follows: TGCAGTGCTCTTAGCGGGGGGGCCGGGAGTGAGCAGTTCTTC. Translated: CSALSGGAGSEQFF.

The rearrangement uses TRBV7-2 and TRBJ2-5, with D perhaps matching TRBD1 or TRBD2 (5 bases each). Germline CDR1 SGHTA, CDR2 FQGNSA. The CDR3 is 16 residues long. With 4 bases removed from V and 1 base from J, the gap between germline ends came to 16 bases. In DNA, the CDR3 is TGTGCCAGCAGCTCGCCCGGGACGCTCCCCCAAGAGACCCAGTACTTC. This sequence encodes CASSSPGTLPQETQYF.

The V call is TRBV3-1, the J call TRBJ2-2, with TRBD2 identical over 8 bases. Losses at the gene ends were 4 bases for V and 6 bases for J; bases not matched to a gene: 7. The CDR3 consists of 15 residues. CDR1 is LGHDT, CDR2 YNNKEL, per germline (reference sequence). The CDR3 sequence is CASSPKRGFAGELFF. The CDR3 DNA follows: TGTGCCAGCAGCCCGAAGCGGGGGTTTGCCGGGGAGCTGTTTTTT.